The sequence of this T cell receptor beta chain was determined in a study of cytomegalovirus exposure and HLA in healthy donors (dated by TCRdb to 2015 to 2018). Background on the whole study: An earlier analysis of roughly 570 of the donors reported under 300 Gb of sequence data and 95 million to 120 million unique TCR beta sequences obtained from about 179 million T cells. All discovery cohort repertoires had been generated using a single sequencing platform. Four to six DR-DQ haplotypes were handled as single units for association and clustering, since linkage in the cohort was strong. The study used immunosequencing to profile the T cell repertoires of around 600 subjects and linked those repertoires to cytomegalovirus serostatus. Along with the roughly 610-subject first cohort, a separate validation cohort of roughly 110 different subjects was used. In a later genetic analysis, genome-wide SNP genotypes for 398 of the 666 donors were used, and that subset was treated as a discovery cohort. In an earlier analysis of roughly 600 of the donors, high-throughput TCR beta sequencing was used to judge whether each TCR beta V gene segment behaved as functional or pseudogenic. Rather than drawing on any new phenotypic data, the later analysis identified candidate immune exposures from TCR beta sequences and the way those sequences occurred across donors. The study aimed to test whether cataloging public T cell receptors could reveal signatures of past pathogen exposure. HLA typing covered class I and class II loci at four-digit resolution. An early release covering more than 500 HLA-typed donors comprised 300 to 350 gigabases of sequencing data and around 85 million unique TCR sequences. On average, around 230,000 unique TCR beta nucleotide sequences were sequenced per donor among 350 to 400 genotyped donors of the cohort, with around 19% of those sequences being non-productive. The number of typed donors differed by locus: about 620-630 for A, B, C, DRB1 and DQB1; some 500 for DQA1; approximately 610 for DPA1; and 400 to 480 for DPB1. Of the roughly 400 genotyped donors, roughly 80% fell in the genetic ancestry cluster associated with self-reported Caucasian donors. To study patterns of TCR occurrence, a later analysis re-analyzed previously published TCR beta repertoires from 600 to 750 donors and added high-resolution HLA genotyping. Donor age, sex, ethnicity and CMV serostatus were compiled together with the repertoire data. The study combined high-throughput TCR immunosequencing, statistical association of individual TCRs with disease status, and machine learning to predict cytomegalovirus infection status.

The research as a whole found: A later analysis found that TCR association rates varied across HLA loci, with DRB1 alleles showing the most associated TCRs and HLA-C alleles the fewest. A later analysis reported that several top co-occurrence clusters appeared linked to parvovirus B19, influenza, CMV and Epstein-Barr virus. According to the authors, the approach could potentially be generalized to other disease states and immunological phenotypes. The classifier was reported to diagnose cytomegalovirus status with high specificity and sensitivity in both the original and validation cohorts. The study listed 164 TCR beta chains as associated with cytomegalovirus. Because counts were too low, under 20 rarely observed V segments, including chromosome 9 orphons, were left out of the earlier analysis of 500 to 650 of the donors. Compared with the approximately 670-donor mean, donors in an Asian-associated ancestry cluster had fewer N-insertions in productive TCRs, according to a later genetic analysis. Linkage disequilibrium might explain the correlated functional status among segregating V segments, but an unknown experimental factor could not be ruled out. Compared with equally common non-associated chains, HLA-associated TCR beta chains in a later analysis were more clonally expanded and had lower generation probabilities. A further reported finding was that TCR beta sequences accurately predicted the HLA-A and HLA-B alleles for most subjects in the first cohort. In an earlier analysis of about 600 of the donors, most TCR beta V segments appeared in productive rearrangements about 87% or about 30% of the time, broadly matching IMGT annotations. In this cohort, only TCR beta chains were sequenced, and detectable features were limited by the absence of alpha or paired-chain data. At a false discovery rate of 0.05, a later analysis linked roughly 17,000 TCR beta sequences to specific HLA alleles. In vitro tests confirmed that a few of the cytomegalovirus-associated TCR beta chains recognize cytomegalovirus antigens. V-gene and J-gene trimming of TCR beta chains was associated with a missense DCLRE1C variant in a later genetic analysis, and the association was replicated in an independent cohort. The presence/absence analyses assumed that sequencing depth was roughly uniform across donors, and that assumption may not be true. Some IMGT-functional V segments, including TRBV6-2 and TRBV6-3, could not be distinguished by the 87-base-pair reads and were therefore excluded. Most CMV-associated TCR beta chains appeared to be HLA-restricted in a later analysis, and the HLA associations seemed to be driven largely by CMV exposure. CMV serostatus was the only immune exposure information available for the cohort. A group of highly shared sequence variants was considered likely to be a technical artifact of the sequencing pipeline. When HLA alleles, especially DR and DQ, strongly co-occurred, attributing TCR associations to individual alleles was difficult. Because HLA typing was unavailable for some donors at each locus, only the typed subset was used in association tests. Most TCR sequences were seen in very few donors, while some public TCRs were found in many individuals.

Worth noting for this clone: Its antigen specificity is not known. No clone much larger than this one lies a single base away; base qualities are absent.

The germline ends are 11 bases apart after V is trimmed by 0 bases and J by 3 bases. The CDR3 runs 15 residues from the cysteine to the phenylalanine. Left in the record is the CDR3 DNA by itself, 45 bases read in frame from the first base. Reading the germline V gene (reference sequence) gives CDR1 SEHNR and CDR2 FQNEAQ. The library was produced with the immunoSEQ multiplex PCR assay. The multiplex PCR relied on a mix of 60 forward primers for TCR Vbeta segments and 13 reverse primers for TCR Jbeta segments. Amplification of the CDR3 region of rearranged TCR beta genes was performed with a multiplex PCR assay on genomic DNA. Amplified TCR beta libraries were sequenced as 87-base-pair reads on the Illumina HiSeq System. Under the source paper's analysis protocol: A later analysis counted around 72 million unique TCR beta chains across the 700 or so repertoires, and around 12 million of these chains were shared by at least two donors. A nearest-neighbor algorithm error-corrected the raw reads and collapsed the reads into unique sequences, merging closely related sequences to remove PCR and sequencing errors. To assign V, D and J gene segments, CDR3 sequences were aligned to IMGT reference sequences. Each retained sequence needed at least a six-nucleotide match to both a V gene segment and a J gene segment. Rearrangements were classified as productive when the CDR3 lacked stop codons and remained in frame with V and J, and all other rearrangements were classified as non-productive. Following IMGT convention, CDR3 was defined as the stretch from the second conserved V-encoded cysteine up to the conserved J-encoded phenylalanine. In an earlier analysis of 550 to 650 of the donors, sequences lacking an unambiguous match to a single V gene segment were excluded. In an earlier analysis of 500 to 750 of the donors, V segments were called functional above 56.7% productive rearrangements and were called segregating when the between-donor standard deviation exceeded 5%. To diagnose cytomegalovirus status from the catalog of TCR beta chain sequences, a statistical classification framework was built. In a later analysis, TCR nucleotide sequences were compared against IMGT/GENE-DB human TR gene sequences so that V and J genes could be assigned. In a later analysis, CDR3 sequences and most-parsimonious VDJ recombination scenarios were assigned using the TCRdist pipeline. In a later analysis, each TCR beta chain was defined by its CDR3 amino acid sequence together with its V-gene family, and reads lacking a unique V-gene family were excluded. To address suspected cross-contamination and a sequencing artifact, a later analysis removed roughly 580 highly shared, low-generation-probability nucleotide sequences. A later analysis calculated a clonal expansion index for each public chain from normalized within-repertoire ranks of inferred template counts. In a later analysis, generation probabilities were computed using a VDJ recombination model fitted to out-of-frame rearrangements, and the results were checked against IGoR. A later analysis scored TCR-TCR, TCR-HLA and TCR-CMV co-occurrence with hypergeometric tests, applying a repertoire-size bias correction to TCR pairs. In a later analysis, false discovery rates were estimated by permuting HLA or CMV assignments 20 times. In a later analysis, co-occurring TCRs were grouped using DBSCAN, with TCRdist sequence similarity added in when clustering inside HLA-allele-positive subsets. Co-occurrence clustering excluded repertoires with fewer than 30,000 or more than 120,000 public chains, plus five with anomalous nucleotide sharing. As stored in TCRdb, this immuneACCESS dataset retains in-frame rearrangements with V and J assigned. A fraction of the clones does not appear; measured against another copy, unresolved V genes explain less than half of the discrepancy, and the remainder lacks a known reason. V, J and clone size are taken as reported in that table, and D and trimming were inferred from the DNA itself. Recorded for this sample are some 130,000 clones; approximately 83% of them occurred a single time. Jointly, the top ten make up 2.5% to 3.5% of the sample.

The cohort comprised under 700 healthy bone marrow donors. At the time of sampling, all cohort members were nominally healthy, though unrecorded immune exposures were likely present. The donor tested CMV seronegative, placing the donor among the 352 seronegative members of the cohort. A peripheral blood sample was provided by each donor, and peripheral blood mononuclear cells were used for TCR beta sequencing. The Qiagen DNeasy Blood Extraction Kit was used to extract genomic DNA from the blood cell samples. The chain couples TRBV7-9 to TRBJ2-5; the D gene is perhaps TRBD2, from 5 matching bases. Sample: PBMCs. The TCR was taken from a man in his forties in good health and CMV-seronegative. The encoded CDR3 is CASSLARMREETQYF. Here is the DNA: TGTGCCAGCAGCTTAGCCAGGATGAGGGAAGAGACCCAGTACTTC.